A single sample is the source of the 25 T cell receptor beta chains below, sequenced in a study of OX40 agonist ivuxolimab in advanced cancers. Produced via immunoSEQ multiplex PCR; TCRdb's table is partial and in-frame only. The repertoire holds about 35,000 clones, with more than 60% as singletons. Sequences were derived from CD4+ or CD8+ T cells sorted from blood, sampled in a trial of the OX40 agonist ivuxolimab. The receptors were gathered from an adult with an advanced solid tumor such as melanoma, head and neck, liver or kidney cancer.

This rearrangement joins TRBV6-5 to TRBJ2-7; the match to TRBD1 covers 9 bases. Trimming removed 2 bases from V and 0 bases from J; junction bases left unmatched: 2. There are 15 residues in the CDR3. Germline values: CDR1 MNHEY, CDR2 SVGAGI. For the CDR3, the DNA is TGTGCCAGCAGTTACGGACAGGGGTTCTCCTACGAGCAGTACTTC. Its translation is CASSYGQGFSYEQYF.

The chain has TRBV28 and TRBJ2-7; no reliable D call. V was shortened by 3 bases and J by 3 bases, with 15 bases between the two germline ends. The CDR3 is 15 amino acids. The V gene's germline CDR1 is MDHEN and CDR2 SYDVKM. CDR3 residues: CASSFSGSPDYEQYF. In DNA, the CDR3 is TGTGCCAGCAGTTTTTCAGGTTCCCCGGACTACGAGCAGTACTTC.

The gene calls are TRBV27 and TRBJ1-1, with 8 positions matching TRBD1. The CDR3 consists of 14 residues. Germline values: CDR1 MNHEY, CDR2 SMNVEV (reference sequence). The ends lost 5 bases at V and 2 bases at J; junction bases unmatched: 4. The CDR3, as DNA: TGTGCCAGCAGTCGTGGGACAGGCAACACTGAAGCTTTCTTT. Amino acids: CASSRGTGNTEAFF.

This rearrangement joins TRBV29-1 to TRBJ2-7; 7 bases match TRBD2. Germline V gives CDR1 SQVTM, CDR2 ANQGSEA. The CDR3 covers 13 residues. The CDR3: CSAREGLRYEQYF. The CDR3 coding sequence is TGCAGTGCCCGAGAGGGACTACGATACGAGCAGTACTTC.

The V and J genes are TRBV28 and TRBJ2-1, with TRBD2 matching 8 bases. Germline V gene lookup returns CDR1 MDHEN and CDR2 SYDVKM. The CDR3 extends over 15 amino acids. V lost 5 bases to trimming and J lost 7 bases; unmatched junction nucleotides: 10. This CDR3 is CASSPIAGLLNEQFF. CDR3 DNA sequence: TGTGCCAGCAGTCCCATAGCGGGACTATTGAATGAGCAGTTCTTC. Looking up the rest from reference TRBV28 and TRBJ2-1 gives the full variable domain: DVKVTQSSRYLVKRTGEKVFLECVQDMDHENMFWYRQDPGLGLRLIYFSYDVKMKEKGDIPEGYSVSREKKERFSLILESASTNQTSMYLCASSPIAGLLNEQFFGPGTRLTVL.

There are a few counts of this clone. The J gene is TRBJ1-1, the V gene TRBV11-2; D gene unclear. Trimming cost V 6 bases and J 5 bases, with 10 bases left between them. Germline CDR1 reads SGHAT; CDR2 reads FQNNGV. The CDR3 consists of 12 residues. CDR3 loop: CASSPGRTEAFF. The CDR3, as DNA: TGTGCCAGCAGTCCGGGGAGGACTGAAGCTTTCTTT.

This rearrangement joins TRBV11-1 to TRBJ2-7; tentatively, D is TRBD2 (5 bases). Germline CDR1 SGHAT, CDR2 FQDESV (reference sequence). The V gene lost 5 bases and the J gene lost 2 bases, with 13 bases spanning the gap. The CDR3 covers 14 residues. In nucleotides, the CDR3 is TGTGCCAGCAGCGGCATTTTCGGGGCCTACGAGCAGTACTTC. Amino acids: CASSGIFGAYEQYF.

On this clone itself: Within the sample, other DNA sequences also encode this same CDR3. V and J are TRBV10-3 and TRBJ1-2, with 10 positions matching TRBD1. The junction had 1 base not matched to a gene; V was cut back by 1 base and J by 2 bases. Germline-derived CDR1 and CDR2 are ENHRY and SYGVKD. The CDR3 is 15 amino acids. The CDR3 coding sequence is TGTGCCATCAGTGAGTGGACAGGGGGGAACTATGGCTACACCTTC. It specifies CAISEWTGGNYGYTF.

J is TRBJ1-6 and V is TRBV28, with 7 bases identical to TRBD1. Germline V gene sequence: CDR1 MDHEN, CDR2 SYDVKM. The CDR3 has 15 amino acids. With V trimmed by 5 bases and J by 8 bases, 9 bases remained unmatched. The CDR3 DNA is TGTGCCAGCAGTACTCCGGGACAGTGGGATTCACCCCTCCACTTT. Its translation: CASSTPGQWDSPLHF.

V gene TRBV5-5 combines with J gene TRBJ1-1; 7 bases map to TRBD1. Trimming at V came to 0 bases and at J to 1 base, leaving 0 bases not matched to a gene. Germline values: CDR1 SGHKS, CDR2 YYEKEE (reference sequence). The CDR3 has 14 residues. In nucleotides, the CDR3 is TGTGCCAGCAGCTTGGACAGGGGGAACACTGAAGCTTTCTTT. Translating it yields CASSLDRGNTEAFF. Together with reference TRBV5-5 and TRBJ1-1, the CDR3 gives the full variable domain: DAGVTQSPTHLIKTRGQQVTLRCSPISGHKSVSWYQQVLGQGPQFIFQYYEKEERGRGNFPDRFSARQFPNYSSELNVNALLLGDSALYLCASSLDRGNTEAFFGQGTRLTVV.

The V call is TRBV5-1, the J call TRBJ1-1, with D possibly matching TRBD1 (6 bases). The CDR3 totals 15 residues. From germline, CDR1 is SGHRS and CDR2 YFSETQ. V was shortened by 4 bases and J by 0 bases, with 13 bases between the two germline ends. The CDR3 DNA sequence: TGCGCCAGCAGCCTTTGGTCAGGGGTGAACACTGAAGCTTTCTTT. Its protein product is CASSLWSGVNTEAFF.

This clone was detected once. The rearrangement uses TRBV9 and TRBJ2-2, with 9 bases aligning to TRBD2. Germline loops: CDR1 SGDLS, CDR2 YYNGEE. The CDR3 extends over 16 amino acids. V shed 0 bases and J 6 bases; nucleotides not matched to a gene: 6. CDR3 region: CASSVEVAGVAGELFF. The DNA of the CDR3 is TGTGCCAGCAGCGTAGAAGTAGCGGGAGTAGCCGGGGAGCTGTTTTTT.

In its sample, this clone was seen a few times. The rearrangement joins TRBV4-3 to TRBJ2-7, with a possible D match to TRBD2 (7 bases). The V gene's germline CDR1 is LGHNA and CDR2 YSLEER. The germline V and J ends were trimmed by 4 bases and 5 bases, with 18 bases remaining between them. This CDR3 is built from 15 residues. CDR3 nucleotide sequence: TGCGCCAGCAGCCTCCAACCGGGGGGCCGGAACGAGCAGTACTTC. Protein: CASSLQPGGRNEQYF.

This chain connects TRBV6-1 to TRBJ1-5, with 7 nucleotides matching TRBD1. The V and J ends lost 3 bases and 5 bases, in that order; junction bases with no gene match: 16. Per the germline V gene, CDR1 is MNHNS and CDR2 is SASEGT. The CDR3 is 18 amino acids. The CDR3 nucleotides are TGTGCCAGCAGTGATTGGCTGACGGACAGGTTGAAGGATCAGCCCCAGCATTTT. It specifies CASSDWLTDRLKDQPQHF.

This clone is categorized as medium-sized. The chain couples TRBV11-2 to TRBJ1-2, with 7 bases aligning to TRBD1. V gave up 4 bases and J gave up 8 bases; unmatched junction bases: 7. The V gene's germline CDR1 is SGHAT and CDR2 FQNNGV. This CDR3 has 13 residues. The CDR3 is CASSSGTAGGYTF. The CDR3 DNA reads TGTGCCAGCAGCTCTGGGACAGCAGGAGGCTACACCTTC.

This clone was seen a single time. The chain employs TRBV28 and TRBJ2-7, with 8 bases matching TRBD2. CDR3 length: 16 residues. Trimming took 7 bases from V and 0 from J; bases not matched to a gene: 11. Germline lookup yields CDR1 MDHEN and CDR2 SYDVKM. The CDR3 loop reads CASTGGGAGSSYEQYF. DNA of the CDR3: TGTGCCAGCACGGGGGGGGGTGCGGGTAGCTCCTACGAGCAGTACTTC.

CDR3 in DNA: TGTGCCAGCAGCCTCAGAGCGGGAGCTGGGGCCAACGTCCTGACTTTC. Its translation is CASSLRAGAGANVLTF. This chain connects TRBV5-4 to TRBJ2-6, with TRBD2 matching 8 bases. This CDR3 has 16 residues. From germline, CDR1 is SGHNT and CDR2 YYREEE (reference sequence). J was trimmed by 2 bases and V by 4 bases; bases with no gene match: 5. The variable domain in full, completed from reference TRBV5-4 and TRBJ2-6, reads ETGVTQSPTHLIKTRGQQVTLRCSSQSGHNTVSWYQQALGQGPQFIFQYYREEENGRGNFPPRFSGLQFPNYSSELNVNALELDDSALYLCASSLRAGAGANVLTFGAGSRLTVL.

The chain joins TRBV27 to TRBJ2-7; D not certain. CDR1 and CDR2 from the germline V gene are MNHEY and SMNVEV (reference sequence). The V end lost 1 base, the J end lost 3 bases, and 7 bases lay between the germline ends. CDR3 size: 13 residues. CDR3 residues: CASSLLWGYEQYF. The DNA of the CDR3 is TGTGCCAGCAGTTTATTGTGGGGCTACGAGCAGTACTTC.

In this sample, this clone turned up a few times. The chain employs TRBV7-2 and TRBJ1-1, with 9 bases lining up with TRBD1. V was clipped by 5 bases and J by 5 bases; unmatched bases: 9. The CDR3 spans 15 residues. Per the germline V gene, CDR1 is SGHTA and CDR2 is FQGNSA. CDR3 region: CASSPGTGRSTEAFF. CDR3 nucleotides: TGTGCCAGCAGCCCCGGGACAGGGCGATCGACTGAAGCTTTCTTT.

The V and J genes are TRBV9 and TRBJ2-1; 9 positions match TRBD1. With V trimmed by 2 bases and J by 12 bases, 15 bases remained unmatched. Germline V gives CDR1 SGDLS, CDR2 YYNGEE. This CDR3 spans 16 amino acids. Written as DNA, the CDR3 is TGTGCCAGCAGCGTGGGTCTGGACAGGGGCCCCGGCGGGCAGTTCTTC. Translated, it gives CASSVGLDRGPGGQFF.

Note on this clone: One end of the junction does not line up with germline, which may come from a read error. The J gene is TRBJ2-3, the V gene TRBV7-7, with TRBD1 identical over 9 bases. This CDR3 region has 14 residues. Germline V lookup: CDR1 SSHAT, CDR2 FNYEAQ (reference sequence). CDR3 sequence (DNA): TGTGCTAGCAGCCCTGACAGGGGGGCAGATACGCAGTATTTT. Amino acids: CASSPDRGADTQYF.

The chain is built from TRBV7-2 and TRBJ1-1, with 7 bases that match TRBD1. CDR1 SGHTA and CDR2 FQGNSA come from the germline V gene. This CDR3 is 12 amino acids long. V gave up 1 base and J gave up 14 bases; unmatched junction bases: 7. The DNA of the CDR3 is TGTGCCAGCAGCTTAGGTCAGGGGGACGTATTCTTT. Amino acids: CASSLGQGDVFF. The whole variable domain, filled in from reference TRBV7-2 and TRBJ1-1, reads GAGVSQSPSNKVTEKGKDVELRCDPISGHTALYWYRQSLGQGLEFLIYFQGNSAPDKSGLPSDRFSAERTGGSVSTLTIQRTQQEDSAVYLCASSLGQGDVFFGQGTRLTVV.

This chain links TRBV21-1 with TRBJ2-2; the D call of TRBD2 is as the table states it, not checked on the DNA. TRBV21-1 constitutes a pseudogene. CDR3 length equals 17 residues. For the CDR3, the DNA is TGTGCCAGCAGCAAAGCTGGGCGGGAGGGGAACACCGGGGAGCTGTTTTTT. It is translated as CASSKAGREGNTGELFF.

This clone showed up just once. The CDR3 coding sequence is TGTGCTAGTGGTTTGGTTTCAGGACAGGCCTACGAGCAGTACTTC. Protein product: CASGLVSGQAYEQYF. This chain joins TRBV12-5 and TRBJ2-7, with 7 nucleotides matching TRBD1. The trim removed 0 bases at V and 2 bases at J, leaving 4 bases unmatched. In germline, CDR1 is LGHNT, CDR2 FRNRAP. The CDR3 is 15 amino acids.

The chain combines TRBV19 with TRBJ2-7; 14 bases are shared with TRBD2. The CDR3 spans 16 residues. Germline CDR1 is LNHDA and CDR2 is SQIVND (reference sequence). Trimming cost V 4 bases and J 7 bases; bases outside gene matches: 9. The CDR3 loop reads CASSTSGTSGRKEQYF. CDR3 nucleotides: TGTGCCAGTAGTACCTCCGGGACTAGCGGGAGAAAAGAGCAGTACTTC.